The T cell receptor (beta chain) described here comes from a study of CD8+CD57+ T cells in acquired aplastic anemia. Overall study findings and caveats: A set of about 28 CD8+ CDR3 sequences was shared between patients and controls, and these sequences appeared highly expressed in patients.

Patients chosen for sequencing had shown CD8+CD57+ cell expansion by flow cytometry. This clonotype was recorded a few times. Its cognate antigen is unknown. V dropped 9 bases and J dropped 7; count of bases not matched to a gene: 13. This CDR3 has 16 amino acids. From germline, CDR1 is KGHDR and CDR2 SFDVKD. TCR beta VDJ and CDR3 were profiled, and genomic DNA was the template. TCRdb re-called the reads through MiXCR, storing one row per CDR3 protein. In the table there are about 180,000 distinct CDR3 sequences, about half of which are singletons. The chain is built from TRBV24-1 and TRBJ2-1; 11 bases are shared with TRBD2. The source material was sorted CD4+, CD8+, or CD8+CD57+ T cells (not recorded which) from PBMCs. The sequence came from a human donor with aplastic anemia. The CDR3 DNA sequence: TGTGCCACCTCAAGCCCACTAGCGGGAGCGGGGAATGAGCAGTTCTTC. Its translation is CATSSPLAGAGNEQFF.